Each of the 3 T cell receptor beta chains below was sequenced from the same sample in a study of cytomegalovirus exposure and HLA in healthy donors. The PCR used 60 Vbeta and 13 Jbeta primers. The repertoire was sequenced with immunoSEQ multiplex PCR; TCRdb's copy has only in-frame clones and lacks some. The sample holds around 150,000 clones, just under 80% seen once. Sequenced sample: PBMCs. The receptors were sampled from a man aged 25-40 years in good health.

The chain recombines TRBV14 with TRBJ2-5; weak D call: TRBD1 (5 bases). The end of the DNA is better explained by TRBJ2-7, so the J call may be wrong. This CDR3 is 15 amino acids long. Germline lookup yields CDR1 SGHDN and CDR2 FVKESK. The CDR3 DNA follows: TGTGCCAGCGGCAATTCCAGGGTCCGGCTCTACGAGCAGTACTTC. It encodes CASGNSRVRLYEQYF.

This sequence joins TRBV6-5 and TRBJ2-1, with 15 bases matching TRBD2. CDR3 length: 15 residues. Germline V gene lookup returns CDR1 MNHEY and CDR2 SVGAGI. The trim removed 4 bases at V and 10 bases at J, leaving 5 bases unmatched. The CDR3 loop reads CASSSPGLAGGEQFF. DNA for the CDR3: TGTGCCAGCAGTTCACCGGGACTAGCGGGAGGCGAGCAGTTCTTC.

This clone was detected only a few times. The rearrangement uses TRBV5-6 and TRBJ2-1; TRBD2 might be the D (6 bases). Germline V CDR1 and CDR2: SGHDT, YYEEEE. The CDR3 covers 16 residues. Trimming took off 1 base at V and 6 bases at J, with 17 bases between the two ends. CDR3: CASSLMVGLLVNEQFF. CDR3 sequence (DNA): TGTGCCAGCAGCTTGATGGTGGGACTGTTAGTCAATGAGCAGTTCTTC. The variable domain in full, with the rest retrieved from reference TRBV5-6 and TRBJ2-1, is DAGVTQSPTHLIKTRGQQVTLRCSPKSGHDTVSWYQQALGQGPQFIFQYYEEEERQRGNFPDRFSGHQFPNYSSELNVNALLLGDSALYLCASSLMVGLLVNEQFFGPGTRLTVL.